This is a list of T cell receptor beta chains from one sample in a study of OX40 agonist ivuxolimab in advanced cancers. Method: immunoSEQ multiplex PCR; TCRdb's copy keeps in-frame clones and lacks some. The sample lists 120,000 or so clones; around 95% were seen once. Sequenced here: CD4+ or CD8+ T cells sorted from blood, sampled in a trial of the OX40 agonist ivuxolimab. The source of these receptors is an adult with an advanced solid tumor such as melanoma, head and neck, liver or kidney cancer. The CDR3 runs from the conserved cysteine through the conserved F or W. D genes are given only for firm matches. Expanded clones get a size class; other rows say once, few or many, or leave the size out.

size	V	J	D	CDR3	DNA
.	TRBV19	TRBJ2-7	.	CASSEGRRANSYEQYF	TGTGCCAGTAGCGAGGGGAGAAGGGCAAACTCCTACGAGCAGTACTTC
.	TRBV11-3	TRBJ2-7	.	CASSPLIGGSSYEQYF	TGTGCCAGCAGCCCCTTGATAGGGGGTAGCTCCTACGAGCAGTACTTC
.	TRBV6-5	TRBJ1-1	.	CASSYEGSTEAFF	TGTGCCAGCAGTTATGAGGGTAGCACTGAAGCTTTCTTT
.	TRBV2	TRBJ2-5	.	CASSEIRSVETQYF	TGTGCCAGCAGTGAGATTCGTAGTGTAGAGACCCAGTACTTC
.	TRBV30	TRBJ1-5	.	CAWSSEWESNQPQHF	TGTGCCTGGAGTAGCGAATGGGAAAGCAATCAGCCCCAGCATTTT
.	TRBV6-6	TRBJ2-7	.	CASRRGEVYEQYF	TGTGCCAGCAGAAGGGGAGAGGTCTACGAGCAGTACTTC
.	TRBV6-5	TRBJ2-7	TRBD1	CASSTGTGGNEQYF	TGTGCCAGCAGTACCGGGACAGGGGGCAACGAGCAGTACTTC
few	TRBV5-1	TRBJ2-7	.	CASSLGHEQYF	TGCGCCAGCAGCCTAGGTCACGAGCAGTACTTC
.	TRBV6-1	TRBJ1-4	.	CASQGFLNEKLFF	TGTGCCAGCCAGGGGTTCCTTAATGAAAAACTGTTTTTT
.	TRBV28	TRBJ2-6	.	CASNGANVLTF	TGTGCCAGCAACGGGGCCAACGTCCTGACTTTC
.	TRBV6-6	TRBJ2-1	.	CASSYSGGEQFF	TGTGCCAGCAGTTACTCTGGCGGTGAGCAGTTCTTC
.	TRBV5-1	TRBJ2-3	.	CASSLTDTQYF	TGCGCCAGCAGCCTCACAGATACGCAGTATTTT
.	TRBV4-2	TRBJ1-4	TRBD1	CASSQDQGGHATNEKLFF	TGTGCCAGCAGCCAAGATCAGGGGGGCCACGCAACTAATGAAAAACTGTTTTTT
.	TRBV7-2	TRBJ2-7	.	CASSLEGSAGEQYF	TGTGCCAGCAGCTTAGAAGGTTCAGCGGGCGAGCAGTACTTC
.	TRBV7-9	TRBJ2-2	TRBD2	CASSTRVAGAGTGELFF	TGTGCCAGCAGCACGCGGGTAGCGGGAGCGGGAACCGGGGAGCTGTTTTTT
.	TRBV19	TRBJ1-5	.	CASSIMTLSPGYSNQPQHF	TGTGCCAGTAGTATAATGACTCTTAGTCCTGGTTATAGCAATCAGCCCCAGCATTTT
.	TRBV6-6	TRBJ1-2	TRBD1	CASSPTTGMGYGYTF	TGTGCCAGCAGCCCGACGACAGGGATGGGCTATGGCTACACCTTC
.	TRBV7-8	TRBJ2-2	TRBD2	CASSLSSGVNTGELFF	TGTGCCAGCAGCTTATCCAGCGGGGTTAACACCGGGGAGCTGTTTTTT
.	TRBV28	TRBJ2-3	.	CASSPRIAASTDTQYF	TGTGCCAGCAGCCCACGGATAGCGGCTAGCACAGATACGCAGTATTTT
.	TRBV7-2	TRBJ2-5	.	CASSASPGPTWTQYF	TGTGCCAGCAGCGCGTCACCGGGACCCACTTGGACCCAGTACTTC
.	TRBV28	TRBJ1-2	TRBD1	CASRFRDRELYGYTF	TGTGCCAGCAGGTTTCGGGACAGGGAACTCTATGGCTACACCTTC
.	TRBV7-6	TRBJ2-2	.	CASSLGTGGELFF	TGTGCCAGCAGCTTAGGAACGGGCGGGGAGCTGTTTTTT
.	TRBV2	TRBJ2-4	.	CASNLPRAKNIQYF	TGTGCCAGCAACCTCCCACGAGCCAAAAACATTCAGTACTTC
.	TRBV18	TRBJ2-1	.	CASSPSTLAGFYEQFF	TGTGCCAGCTCACCTTCTACTTTGGCGGGATTCTATGAGCAGTTCTTC
.	TRBV14	TRBJ2-3	TRBD2	CASSQERGARPDTQYF	TGTGCCAGCAGCCAAGAGCGGGGGGCCCGGCCAGATACGCAGTATTTT
.	TRBV7-6	TRBJ2-2	.	CASSFKSRPSTGELFF	TGTGCCAGCAGCTTCAAATCTCGGCCATCCACCGGGGAGCTGTTTTTT
.	TRBV18	TRBJ1-5	TRBD1	CASSPAPRQGSNQPRHF	TGTGCCAGCTCACCAGCCCCGAGACAGGGAAGCAATCAGCCCCGGCATTTT
.	TRBV11-3	TRBJ1-2	.	CASSLDKQGWNGYTF	TGTGCCAGCAGCTTAGACAAACAGGGATGGAATGGCTACACCTTC
.	TRBV18	TRBJ2-6	.	CASSDGVASGANVLTF	TGTGCCAGCTCTGACGGTGTGGCCTCTGGGGCCAACGTCCTGACTTTC
.	TRBV30	TRBJ1-1	.	CAWSDGDTEAFF	TGTGCCTGGAGCGACGGAGACACTGAAGCTTTCTTT
.	TRBV5-1	TRBJ1-6	.	CASSFDRVNSPLHF	TGCGCCAGCAGTTTTGACAGAGTTAATTCACCCCTCCACTTT
.	TRBV7-9	TRBJ1-2	TRBD1	CASSPGQGHYGYTF	TGTGCCAGCAGCCCGGGACAGGGGCACTATGGCTACACCTTC
.	TRBV14	TRBJ2-1	TRBD2	CASSQDAGLAGYNEQFF	TGTGCCAGCAGCCAAGATGCAGGACTAGCGGGATACAATGAGCAGTTCTTC
few	TRBV6-1	TRBJ1-2	.	CASSERNYGYTF	TGTGCCAGCAGTGAAAGAAACTATGGCTACACCTTC
.	TRBV2	TRBJ2-2	TRBD1	CASTRGGGQGGTGELFF	TGTGCCAGCACCAGGGGCGGAGGACAGGGCGGCACCGGGGAGCTGTTTTTT
.	TRBV29-1	TRBJ2-7	TRBD1	CSVQTGGVYEQYF	TGCAGCGTGCAGACAGGGGGGGTGTACGAGCAGTACTTC
.	TRBV18	TRBJ2-1	.	CASSPQVGDEQFF	TGTGCCAGCTCTCCCCAAGTCGGCGATGAGCAGTTCTTC
.	TRBV18	TRBJ2-7	.	CASSPPAGQYEQYF	TGTGCCAGCTCACCACCGGCAGGACAATACGAGCAGTACTTC
.	TRBV6-1	TRBJ2-7	TRBD1	CASRIRDRGTYEQYF	TGTGCCAGCAGGATTCGGGACAGGGGAACCTACGAGCAGTACTTC
.	TRBV27	TRBJ1-5	TRBD1	CASSLNPLGTGSNQPQHF	TGTGCCAGCAGTTTAAATCCCCTCGGGACAGGTTCTAATCAGCCCCAGCATTTT
.	TRBV29-1	TRBJ1-2	.	CSVRDRGLREGYTF	TGCAGCGTTCGAGACCGGGGACTGAGGGAGGGCTACACCTTC
.	TRBV7-2	TRBJ2-5	.	CASSLGGPRDQYF	TGTGCCAGCAGCTTAGGGGGACCGAGGGACCAGTACTTC
.	TRBV5-4	TRBJ2-3	TRBD2	CASSFAGGPDTQYF	TGTGCCAGCAGCTTTGCGGGAGGGCCAGATACGCAGTATTTT
.	TRBV19	TRBJ2-1	.	CASLSGQVKNNEQFF	TGTGCCAGTCTCAGCGGCCAGGTGAAGAACAATGAGCAGTTCTTC
.	TRBV4-1	TRBJ2-7	.	CASSRREGTYEQYF	TGCGCCAGCAGTCGGAGGGAAGGTACCTACGAGCAGTACTTC
.	TRBV13	TRBJ2-5	.	CASSLVGDPNQETQYF	TGTGCCAGCAGCTTAGTTGGCGACCCGAACCAAGAGACCCAGTACTTC
.	TRBV29-1	TRBJ2-7	.	CSVEEVSHEQYF	TGCAGCGTTGAAGAAGTTTCCCACGAGCAGTACTTC
.	TRBV19	TRBJ2-7	.	CASSRYEGSYEQYF	TGTGCCAGTAGCAGATACGAGGGATCCTACGAGCAGTACTTC
few	TRBV9	TRBJ2-7	.	CASSDGTFPGEQYF	TGTGCCAGCAGCGACGGGACTTTCCCCGGTGAGCAGTACTTC
.	TRBV2	TRBJ1-2	.	CASSVMGPKNYGYTF	TGTGCCAGCAGTGTCATGGGGCCAAAGAACTATGGCTACACCTTC
.	TRBV27	TRBJ2-3	TRBD1	CASSTLTGVGTDTQYF	TGTGCCAGCAGTACTCTCACAGGGGTGGGCACAGATACGCAGTATTTT
.	TRBV6-4	TRBJ2-1	TRBD2	CASSGTSGRGSYNEQFF	TGTGCCAGCAGCGGGACTAGCGGGAGGGGGTCCTACAATGAGCAGTTCTTC
.	TRBV2	TRBJ1-5	.	CATQGNRVSNQPQHF	TGTGCCACCCAGGGAAACAGGGTGAGCAATCAGCCCCAGCATTTT
.	TRBV11-3	TRBJ1-5	.	CASSDRTGPQHF	TGTGCCAGCAGCGACCGGACCGGGCCCCAGCATTTT
.	TRBV7-9	TRBJ2-1	TRBD1	CASSLLTGTYNEQFF	TGTGCCAGCAGCTTACTGACAGGGACCTACAATGAGCAGTTCTTC
.	TRBV28	TRBJ2-5	.	CASSYAGEKETQYF	TGTGCCAGCAGTTACGCAGGCGAAAAAGAGACCCAGTACTTC
.	TRBV25-1	TRBJ1-5	TRBD1	CASGQEGRPQHF	TGTGCCAGCGGACAGGAAGGCCGCCCCCAGCATTTT
few	TRBV7-9	TRBJ1-2	.	CASSLAPGNYGYTF	TGTGCCAGCAGCTTAGCCCCGGGGAACTATGGCTACACCTTC